This record covers a single T cell receptor (beta chain). During active infection, Seattle patients enrolled and were then monitored through disease. The data belong to a study of blood T cell repertoires in COVID-19. Study information: Material from acute and convalescent COVID-19 was sourced from the United States, Italy and Spain. The cDNA or gDNA used as material had been derived from T cells, B-cell-depleted T cells, or PBMCs.

The V and J ends lost 4 bases and 4 bases respectively, with 10 bases between them. Germline assignment: CDR1 LNHDA and CDR2 SQIVND (reference sequence). The CDR3 has 13 amino acids. As handled by the study authors: Reference gene primer amplification in the assay estimated nucleated cell counts. The repertoire was sequenced with immunoSEQ multiplex PCR; TCRdb's copy has only in-frame clones and lacks some. Clone size and V and J calls were adopted from that table, with D and trimming inferred from the DNA. The repertoire has fewer than 350,000 clones, approximately 87% of them found once; the top ten carry more than 10%.

The source is a woman under 40 with COVID-19, enrolled during active disease. The chain has TRBV19 and TRBJ1-2, with a possible D match to TRBD1 (6 bases). The sample consisted of peripheral blood. The CDR3 nucleotides are TGTGCCAGTAGTACACGGACAGTCTATGGCTACACCTTC. Protein product: CASSTRTVYGYTF.